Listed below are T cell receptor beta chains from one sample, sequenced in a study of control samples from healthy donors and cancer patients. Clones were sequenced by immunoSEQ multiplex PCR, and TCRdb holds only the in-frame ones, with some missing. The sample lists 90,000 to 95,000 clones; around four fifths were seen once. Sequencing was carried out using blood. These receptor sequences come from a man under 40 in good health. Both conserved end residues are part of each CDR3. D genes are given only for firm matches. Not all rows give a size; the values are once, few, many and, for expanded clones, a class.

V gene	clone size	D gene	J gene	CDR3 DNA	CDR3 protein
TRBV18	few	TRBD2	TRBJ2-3	TGTGCCAGCTCACTGACTAGCGGGGGGACCACAGATACGCAGTATTTT	CASSLTSGGTTDTQYF
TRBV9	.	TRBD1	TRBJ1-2	TGTGCCAGCAGCCTTGGACAGGGAGGAAACTATGGCTACACCTTC	CASSLGQGGNYGYTF
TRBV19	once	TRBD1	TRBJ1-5	TGTGCCAGTAGTAGGACAGGGACCAGCAATCAGCCCCAGCATTTT	CASSRTGTSNQPQHF
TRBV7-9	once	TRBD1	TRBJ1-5	TGTGCCAGCAGCTGGGACAGGGTAATCAATCAGCCCCAGCATTTT	CASSWDRVINQPQHF
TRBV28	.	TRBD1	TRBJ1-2	TGTGCCAGCAGACCCCAACCGGGACAGGGTGGCTACACCTTC	CASRPQPGQGGYTF
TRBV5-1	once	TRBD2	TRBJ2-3	TGCGCCAGCAGCCGGGGACTAGCGGGGGGGAGCACAGATACGCAGTATTTT	CASSRGLAGGSTDTQYF
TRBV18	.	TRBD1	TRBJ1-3	TGTGCCAGCTCACCAAACAGGGGGCTCTCTGGAAACACCATATATTTT	CASSPNRGLSGNTIYF
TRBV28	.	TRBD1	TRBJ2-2	TGTGCCAGCAGAGGACCGACAGGGCACACCGGGGAGCTGTTTTTT	CASRGPTGHTGELFF
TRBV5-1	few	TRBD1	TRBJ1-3	TGCGCCAGCAGGACAGGGCTCTCTGGAAACACCATATATTTT	CASRTGLSGNTIYF
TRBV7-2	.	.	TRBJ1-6	TGTGCCAGCAGTTACCGGGGTCGGGTCCTTAATTCACCCCTCCACTTT	CASSYRGRVLNSPLHF
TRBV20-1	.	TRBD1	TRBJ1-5	TGCAGTGCTAGTACAAGCCGGGGACAGGGGGCAAAGCCCCAGCATTTT	CSASTSRGQGAKPQHF
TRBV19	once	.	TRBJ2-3	TGTGCCAGTCGGGTAGGCACAGATACGCAGTATTTT	CASRVGTDTQYF
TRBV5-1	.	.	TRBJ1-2	TGCGCCAGCAGCTTGGGAAGGGAGGGCTATGGCTACACCTTC	CASSLGREGYGYTF
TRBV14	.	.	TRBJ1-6	TGTGCCAGCAGCTATGGACTATCCAGGAATTCACCCCTCCACTTT	CASSYGLSRNSPLHF
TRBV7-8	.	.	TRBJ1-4	TGTGCCAGCAGCTTGCAGGGGTGGGATGAAAAACTGTTTTTT	CASSLQGWDEKLFF
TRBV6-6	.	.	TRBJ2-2	TGTGCCAGCAGTTATAAGACCGGGACGACCGGGGAGCTGTTTTTT	CASSYKTGTTGELFF
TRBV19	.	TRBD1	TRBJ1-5	TGTGCCAGTAGTATTCTAACAGGGGTAAATCAGCCCCAGCATTTT	CASSILTGVNQPQHF
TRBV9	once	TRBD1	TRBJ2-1	TGTGCCAGCAGCTCCGGACAGGGGCGCAATGAGCAGTTCTTC	CASSSGQGRNEQFF
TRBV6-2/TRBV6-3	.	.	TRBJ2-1	TGTGCCAGCAGTTACTCGAATACCGACTATCGATACAATGAGCAGTTCTTC	CASSYSNTDYRYNEQFF
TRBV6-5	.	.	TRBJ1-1	TGTGCCAGCAGTTACTGGGGTCGGGATACTGAAGCTTTCTTT	CASSYWGRDTEAFF
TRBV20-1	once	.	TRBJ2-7	TGCAGTGCTAGTGGATCGGGGGCTGGGAGCGAGCAGTACTTC	CSASGSGAGSEQYF
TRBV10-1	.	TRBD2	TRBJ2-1	TGCGCCAGCAGTGAACGAGCGGGGGATTACAATGAGCAGTTCTTC	CASSERAGDYNEQFF